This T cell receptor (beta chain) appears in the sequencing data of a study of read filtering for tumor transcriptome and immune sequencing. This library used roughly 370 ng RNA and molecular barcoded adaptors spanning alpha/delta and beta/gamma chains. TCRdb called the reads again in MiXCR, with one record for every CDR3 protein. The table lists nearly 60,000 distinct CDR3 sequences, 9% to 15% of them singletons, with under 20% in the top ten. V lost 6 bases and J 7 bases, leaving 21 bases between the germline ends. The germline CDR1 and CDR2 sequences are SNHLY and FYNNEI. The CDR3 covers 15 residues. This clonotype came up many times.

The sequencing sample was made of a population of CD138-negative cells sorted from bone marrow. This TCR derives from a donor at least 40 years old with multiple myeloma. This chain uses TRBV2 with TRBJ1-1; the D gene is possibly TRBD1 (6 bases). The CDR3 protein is CASRDFTRPGDEAFF. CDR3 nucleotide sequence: TGTGCCAGCAGAGATTTTACGCGGCCAGGGGATGAAGCTTTCTTT.